A single sample gave rise to the 7 T cell receptor beta chains below, sequenced in a study of cytomegalovirus exposure and HLA in healthy donors. PCR was performed using 60 Vbeta and 13 Jbeta primers. Clones were read by immunoSEQ multiplex PCR, and TCRdb kept only the in-frame ones, dropping some. The data show some 120,000 clones, around 69% seen once. Source material: PBMCs. The source is a woman aged 40 to 50 in good health and CMV-seropositive.

The V gene is TRBV6-1, the J gene TRBJ1-3; 9 nucleotides line up with TRBD1. The junction had 5 bases not matched to a gene; V was cut back by 3 bases and J by 5 bases. Germline V gene sequence: CDR1 MNHNS, CDR2 SASEGT. This CDR3 is 15 amino acids long. The CDR3 nucleotides read TGTGCCAGCAGTGATGAACAGGGGGCTCGAAACACCATATATTTT. It is translated as CASSDEQGARNTIYF.

V usage is TRBV7-9 and J usage is TRBJ2-3; 8 bases match TRBD2. The germline V gene encodes CDR1 SEHNR and CDR2 FQNEAQ (reference sequence). V lost 6 bases, J lost 2 bases, and 7 bases stayed unmatched. This CDR3 has 15 amino acids. In nucleotides, the CDR3 is TGTGCCAGCAGAGGGACTAGGAGAGTCACAGATACGCAGTATTTT. Amino acids: CASRGTRRVTDTQYF. Full variable domain (outside the CDR3, taken from reference TRBV7-9 and TRBJ2-3): DTGVSQNPRHKITKRGQNVTFRCDPISEHNRLYWYRQTLGQGPEFLTYFQNEAQLEKSRLLSDRFSAERPKGSFSTLEIQRTEQGDSAMYLCASRGTRRVTDTQYFGPGTRLTVL.

This clone was picked up one time. The chain links TRBV7-2 to TRBJ2-5, with 8 bases fitting TRBD2. The germline gives CDR1 SGHTA, CDR2 FQGNSA. With V trimmed by 5 bases and J by 3 bases, 5 bases remained unmatched. CDR3 length equals 14 residues. CDR3: CASSAGGAEETQYF. The CDR3 DNA reads as TGTGCCAGCAGCGCCGGGGGGGCTGAAGAGACCCAGTACTTC.

The chain carries TRBV5-1 and TRBJ1-1; no definite D call. Trimming removed 4 bases at V and 11 bases at J, with 21 bases between. The germline V gene has CDR1 SGHRS and CDR2 YFSETQ. The CDR3 covers 14 residues. The CDR3 coding sequence is TGCGCCAGCAGCCCGGGAAATGGACGGATTCATGCTTTCTTT. This gives the protein CASSPGNGRIHAFF.

The chain recombines TRBV5-6 with TRBJ2-5, with D unclear. The germline V and J ends were trimmed by 3 bases and 5 bases, with 8 bases remaining between them. This CDR3 is 12 amino acids long. Germline lookup yields CDR1 SGHDT and CDR2 YYEEEE. In DNA, the CDR3 is TGTGCCAGCAGCTCTTATCTGGAGACCCAGTACTTC. Translating gives CASSSYLETQYF.

The DNA for the CDR3 is TGTGCCAGCAGCGTAGGACAGGGCCTTGAAAAACTGTTTTTT. It encodes CASSVGQGLEKLFF. The chain employs TRBV9 and TRBJ1-4, with 7 positions matching TRBD1. V was pared by 0 bases and J by 7 bases, with 3 bases of the junction left unmatched. Looked up from germline, CDR1 is SGDLS and CDR2 is YYNGEE. The length of the CDR3 is 14 residues. The full variable domain, its missing parts supplied by reference TRBV9 and TRBJ1-4, is DSGVTQTPKHLITATGQRVTLRCSPRSGDLSVYWYQQSLDQGLQFLIQYYNGEERAKGNILERFSAQQFPDLHSELNLSSLELGDSALYFCASSVGQGLEKLFFGSGTQLSVL.

This clone turned up a few times. This chain uses TRBV7-2 with TRBJ1-4; 9 bases fit TRBD1. The CDR3 runs 16 residues. V was clipped by 2 bases and J by 6 bases; unmatched bases: 7. Looked up from germline, CDR1 is SGHTA and CDR2 is FQGNSA. The chain's CDR3 is CASSLSHRGPDEKLFF. The CDR3 DNA is TGTGCCAGCAGCTTATCCCACAGGGGGCCGGATGAAAAACTGTTTTTT. The entire variable domain, with the rest obtained from reference TRBV7-2 and TRBJ1-4, is as follows: GAGVSQSPSNKVTEKGKDVELRCDPISGHTALYWYRQSLGQGLEFLIYFQGNSAPDKSGLPSDRFSAERTGGSVSTLTIQRTQQEDSAVYLCASSLSHRGPDEKLFFGSGTQLSVL.